This T cell receptor (beta chain) was profiled in a study of CD8 T cells in Susac syndrome. Study-level findings and limits: As the study acknowledged, the number of individuals in its TCR sequencing and HLA analysis was relatively small.

A note on this clonotype: Its antigen is unknown.

The multiple sclerosis controls, all treatment-naive patients, had relapsing-remitting disease that was stable or active. The junction had 11 bases not matched to a gene; V was cut back by 6 bases and J by 12 bases. CDR3 size: 12 residues. Germline V lookup: CDR1 SQVTM, CDR2 ANQGSEA. An amount of RNA that ranged from roughly 0.5 to 1 ug was reverse transcribed with random hexamers. The authors amplified TCR beta CDR3 across 54 Vbeta and 13 Jbeta using immunoSEQ multiplex PCR. TCRdb passed the immunoSEQ multiplex PCR reads through MiXCR, listing each CDR3 protein once. Of roughly 180,000 distinct CDR3 sequences in the sample, approximately 93% are singletons; the top ten hold roughly 0.1%.

The V gene is TRBV29-1, the J gene TRBJ2-1, with 7 bases lining up with TRBD1. The sequenced sample was CD4+ T cells from PBMCs. The receptor's source is a human donor with multiple sclerosis. CDR3 region: CSVATDRDGQFF. DNA for the CDR3: TGCAGCGTCGCTACCGACAGGGACGGGCAGTTCTTC.